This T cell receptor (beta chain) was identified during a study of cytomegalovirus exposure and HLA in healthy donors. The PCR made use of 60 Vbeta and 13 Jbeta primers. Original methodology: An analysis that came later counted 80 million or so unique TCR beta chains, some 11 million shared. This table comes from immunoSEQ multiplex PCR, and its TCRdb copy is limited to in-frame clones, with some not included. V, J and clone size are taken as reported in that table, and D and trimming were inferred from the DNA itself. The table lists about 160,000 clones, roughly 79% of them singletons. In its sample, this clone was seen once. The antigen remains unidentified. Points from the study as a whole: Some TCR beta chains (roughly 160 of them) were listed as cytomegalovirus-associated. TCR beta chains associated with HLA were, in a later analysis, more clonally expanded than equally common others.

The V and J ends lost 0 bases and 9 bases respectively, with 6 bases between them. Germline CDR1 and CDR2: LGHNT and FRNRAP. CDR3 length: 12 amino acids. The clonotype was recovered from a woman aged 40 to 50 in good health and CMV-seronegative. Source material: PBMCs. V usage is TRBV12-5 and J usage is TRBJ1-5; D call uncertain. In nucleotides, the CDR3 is TGTGCTAGTGGTTTGGTGACTGGGCCCCAGCATTTT. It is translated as CASGLVTGPQHF.